A single sample gave rise to the 16 T cell receptor beta chains below, sequenced in a study of OX40 agonist ivuxolimab in advanced cancers. Here immunoSEQ multiplex PCR was the method, and the copy in TCRdb shows in-frame clones only, minus some. Of about 84,000 clones listed, 94% are singletons. The sample was CD4+ or CD8+ T cells sorted from blood, taken in a trial of the OX40 agonist ivuxolimab. The receptors shown here come from an adult with an advanced solid tumor such as melanoma, head and neck, liver or kidney cancer.

The count of this clone is one. This chain links TRBV7-2 with TRBJ1-4; D is undetermined. The V end lost 2 bases, the J end lost 6 bases, and 7 bases lay between the germline ends. Germline-derived CDR1 and CDR2 are SGHTA and FQGNSA. The CDR3 totals 13 residues. The CDR3 DNA reads as TGTGCCAGCAGCTTAAGGCAGGATGAAAAACTGTTTTTT. It translates to CASSLRQDEKLFF.

The chain combines TRBV13 with TRBJ2-2; D uncertain. V was shortened by 0 bases and J by 10 bases, with 6 bases between the two germline ends. The CDR3 sequence is 12 residues long. Looked up from germline, CDR1 is PRHDT and CDR2 is FYEKMQ (reference sequence). The chain's CDR3 is CASSLGAKELFF. CDR3 sequence (DNA): TGTGCCAGCAGCTTAGGGGCCAAGGAGCTGTTTTTT.

The CDR3 spells CASSYLAGGHEQFF. Here the CDR3 DNA reads TGTGCCAGCAGCTATCTAGCGGGAGGTCATGAGCAGTTCTTC. V gene TRBV5-6 combines with J gene TRBJ2-1; 11 nucleotides align to TRBD2. The CDR3 totals 14 residues. The V and J ends lost 3 bases and 8 bases, in that order; junction bases with no gene match: 4. Germline V gene data show CDR1 as SGHDT and CDR2 as YYEEEE.

This chain uses TRBV6-5 with TRBJ1-2; 7 nucleotides line up with TRBD1. Germline lookup yields CDR1 MNHEY and CDR2 SVGAGI. The CDR3 runs 14 residues. With V trimmed by 9 bases and J by 7 bases, 14 bases remained unmatched. CDR3: CASSEWTGGTGYTF. The DNA for the CDR3 is TGTGCCAGTAGTGAATGGACAGGAGGCACTGGCTACACCTTC.

The gene calls are TRBV5-1 and TRBJ1-1; the D is unclear. CDR3 length: 11 amino acids. Germline CDR1 is SGHRS and CDR2 is YFSETQ. V gave up 4 bases and J gave up 1 base, with 2 bases separating them. CDR3 sequence reads: CASSPNTEAFF. Written as DNA, the CDR3 is TGCGCCAGCAGCCCGAACACTGAAGCTTTCTTT.

The J gene is TRBJ2-1, the V gene TRBV11-2; TRBD2 might be the D (6 bases). The CDR3 covers 14 residues. The germline V gene has CDR1 SGHAT and CDR2 FQNNGV. With 5 bases removed from V and 6 bases from J, the gap between germline ends came to 14 bases. The CDR3 DNA sequence: TGTGCCAGCAGCCTAACGCGGGGCCCCAATGAGCAGTTCTTC. This sequence encodes CASSLTRGPNEQFF.

The chain recombines TRBV2 with TRBJ2-1; 8 bases fit TRBD1. Germline CDR1 SNHLY, CDR2 FYNNEI. The CDR3 extends over 12 amino acids. Trimming cost V 9 bases and J 14 bases; bases outside gene matches: 12. The CDR3: CARNSLGTGEFF. For the CDR3, the DNA is TGTGCCAGGAATTCTCTCGGGACAGGCGAGTTCTTC.

This chain uses TRBV7-8 with TRBJ2-7; D is ambiguous. This CDR3 has 15 residues. Germline lookup yields CDR1 SGHVS and CDR2 FQNEAQ. Deletions cut 1 base from V and 4 bases from J, with 14 bases between. The CDR3 sequence: CASSLVGYRPYEQYF. The CDR3 bases are TGTGCCAGCAGCTTAGTAGGCTATAGACCATACGAGCAGTACTTC.

The chain couples TRBV30 to TRBJ2-5; perhaps TRBD1 as D (7 bases). With the DNA end fitting TRBJ2-7 better, the J assignment may be wrong. The CDR3 loop spans 12 amino acids. Looked up from germline, CDR1 is GTSNPN and CDR2 is SVGIG (reference sequence). The CDR3 spells CAWTRGVNEQYF. CDR3 nucleotides: TGTGCCTGGACCAGGGGGGTGAACGAGCAGTACTTC.

This clone showed up just once. This specimen includes other DNA sequences encoding the same CDR3. The DNA of the CDR3 is TGTGCCTCTGGGACTGTCTACGAGCAGTACTTC. Its translation is CASGTVYEQYF. V usage is TRBV30 and J usage is TRBJ2-7, with D perhaps TRBD2 (6 bases). V dropped 7 bases and J dropped 3 bases, with 10 bases sitting between them. This CDR3 is 11 amino acids long. Germline V lookup: CDR1 GTSNPN, CDR2 SVGIG (reference sequence).

This rearrangement joins TRBV13 to TRBJ2-4; D remains ambiguous. Germline V gene sequence: CDR1 PRHDT, CDR2 FYEKMQ (reference sequence). V was shortened by 1 base and J by 6 bases, with 7 bases between the two germline ends. This CDR3 spans 13 amino acids. CDR3 DNA sequence: TGTGCCAGCAGCTTAGCCATGGGAAACATTCAGTACTTC. This sequence encodes CASSLAMGNIQYF. The whole variable domain, filled in from reference TRBV13 and TRBJ2-4, reads AAGVIQSPRHLIKEKRETATLKCYPIPRHDTVYWYQQGPGQDPQFLISFYEKMQSDKGSIPDRFSAQQFSDYHSELNMSSLELGDSALYFCASSLAMGNIQYFGAGTRLSVL.

This clone was seen a handful of times. This same CDR3 is encoded by further DNA sequences in the sample. The rearrangement joins TRBV27 to TRBJ2-7; D gene uncertain. Looked up from germline, CDR1 is MNHEY and CDR2 is SMNVEV (reference sequence). There are 11 residues in the CDR3. The V gene lost 4 bases and the J gene lost 3 bases, with 4 bases spanning the gap. CDR3 amino acids: CASSSGYEQYF. Written as DNA, the CDR3 is TGTGCCAGCAGTTCAGGCTACGAGCAGTACTTC.

The genes are TRBV19 and TRBJ1-1; D is possibly TRBD1 (5 bases). Germline CDR1 is LNHDA and CDR2 is SQIVND (reference sequence). This CDR3 spans 13 amino acids. Trimming took off 3 bases at V and 3 bases at J, with 8 bases between the two ends. The CDR3 region is CASSIEGYTEAFF. CDR3 nucleotide sequence: TGTGCCAGTAGTATTGAGGGGTACACTGAAGCTTTCTTT.

The DNA for the CDR3 is TGCGCCAGCAGCCAAGAAGGGGCGACTAGCGGGATCTCCTACGAGCAGTACTTC. This gives the protein CASSQEGATSGISYEQYF. The gene calls are TRBV4-1 and TRBJ2-7; 11 bases match TRBD2. CDR1 and CDR2 (germline): MGHRA, YSYEKL. V lost 0 bases, J lost 0 bases, and 7 bases stayed unmatched. The CDR3 is made up of 18 amino acids.

The rearrangement uses TRBV28 and TRBJ2-1, with TRBD2 as a possible D gene (6 bases). The CDR3 covers 16 residues. V lost 1 base and J lost 1, with 11 bases in between. Germline loops: CDR1 MDHEN, CDR2 SYDVKM. In DNA form, the CDR3 reads TGTGCCAGCAGTTTATACACGGGAGATTCCTACAATGAGCAGTTCTTC. Residues: CASSLYTGDSYNEQFF.

The gene calls are TRBV7-2 and TRBJ2-3, with D perhaps TRBD2 (6 bases). The germline CDR1 and CDR2 sequences are SGHTA and FQGNSA. V gave up 2 bases and J gave up 0 bases, with 21 bases separating them. The CDR3 has 19 residues. The CDR3 protein is CASSLMASVAGSSTDTQYF. The CDR3 DNA sequence: TGTGCCAGCAGCTTAATGGCCAGCGTTGCGGGGTCTAGCACAGATACGCAGTATTTT.